This section outlines one TCR beta chain sequence together with its context. Antigen specificity is unknown. This sample is part of a study of cytomegalovirus exposure and HLA in healthy donors. Amplification used 60 Vbeta primers and 13 Jbeta primers. Profiling relied on immunoSEQ multiplex PCR, and the TCRdb table lists in-frame clones only, not all of them. This sample has approximately 120,000 clones, with roughly 80% found just once. General observations from the study: A few of the chains that were CMV-associated were confirmed in vitro to be specific for CMV antigens. The authors later found most CMV-associated TCR beta chains appeared HLA-restricted. The study flagged roughly 160 TCR beta chains as cytomegalovirus-associated.

From germline, CDR1 is SNHLY and CDR2 FYNNEI. The CDR3 extends over 14 amino acids. The trim removed 2 bases at V and 7 bases at J, leaving 4 bases unmatched. Sequencing was done on a sample of PBMCs. The sequence came from a woman in her 50s in good health and CMV-seropositive. The V gene is TRBV2, the J gene TRBJ2-1; 8 bases are shared with TRBD1. The CDR3, as DNA: TGTGCCAGCAGTGAACGCAGGGGGCGAAATGAGCAGTTCTTC. Amino acid sequence: CASSERRGRNEQFF. The complete variable domain, with remaining parts taken from reference TRBV2 and TRBJ2-1, reads EPEVTQTPSHQVTQMGQEVILRCVPISNHLYFYWYRQILGQKVEFLVSFYNNEISEKSEIFDDQFSVERPDGSNFTLKIRSTKLEDSAMYFCASSERRGRNEQFFGPGTRLTVL.